The 17 T cell receptor beta chains below come from one sample, sequenced in a study of shared clonotypes between healthy human individuals. The data were produced by immunoSEQ multiplex PCR, yet TCRdb's version contains in-frame clones alone and is incomplete. The sample holds around 2.5 million clones; approximately 94% are singletons and the top ten take 0.36%. Material: naive CD4+ T cells from PBMCs. Indicated subset: CD45RA+ positively selected. These receptors originate from a young man in good health. Some clones in this sample may be carry-over from other donors' samples.

Comment on this clone: The sample contains more than one DNA sequence encoding this CDR3. The CDR3 sequence: CSASTRNEQFF. The CDR3 DNA reads as TGCAGTGCTTCCACACGGAATGAGCAGTTCTTC. The chain combines TRBV20-1 with TRBJ2-1; D remains ambiguous. CDR3 size: 11 residues. Germline V gene sequence: CDR1 DFQATT, CDR2 SNEGSKA (reference sequence). V was cut by 5 bases and J by 7 bases, with 9 bases left in between.

The J gene is TRBJ1-4, the V gene TRBV28, with 7 nucleotides matching TRBD1. There are 16 residues in the CDR3. The germline gives CDR1 MDHEN, CDR2 SYDVKM. V gave up 3 bases and J gave up 10 bases; unmatched junction bases: 14. The CDR3 DNA reads as TGTGCCAGCAGTTTTGGGACAGTAGGCGGTTGGGGAAAACTGTTTTTT. It yields the protein CASSFGTVGGWGKLFF.

The rearrangement links TRBV2 to TRBJ2-3, with TRBD2 matching over 9 bases. J lost 11 bases, V lost 7 bases, and 16 bases had no gene match. The CDR3 contains 15 residues. Looked up from germline, CDR1 is SNHLY and CDR2 is FYNNEI. CDR3 sequence: CASTRMDRLAARQYF. Here the CDR3 DNA reads TGTGCCAGCACCAGAATGGACAGACTAGCGGCCCGGCAGTATTTT.

The chain joins TRBV4-1 to TRBJ2-1, with D perhaps being TRBD1 or TRBD2 (5 bases each). Germline V gene lookup returns CDR1 MGHRA and CDR2 YSYEKL. This CDR3 has 13 amino acids. Trimming took off 4 bases at V and 4 bases at J, with 8 bases between the two ends. CDR3 nucleotides: TGCGCCAGCAGCCGGGACGCTTACAATGAGCAGTTCTTC. Its translation is CASSRDAYNEQFF.

V gene TRBV2 combines with J gene TRBJ2-7; 7 bases fit TRBD1. The ends lost 4 bases at V and 7 bases at J; junction bases unmatched: 10. CDR3 size: 14 residues. The germline V gene has CDR1 SNHLY and CDR2 FYNNEI. The CDR3 spells CASSARQGNGEQYF. CDR3 coding DNA: TGTGCCAGCAGTGCTAGACAGGGAAACGGGGAGCAGTACTTC. Complete variable domain (other parts from reference TRBV2 and TRBJ2-7): EPEVTQTPSHQVTQMGQEVILRCVPISNHLYFYWYRQILGQKVEFLVSFYNNEISEKSEIFDDQFSVERPDGSNFTLKIRSTKLEDSAMYFCASSARQGNGEQYFGPGTRLTVT.

The V call is TRBV2, the J call TRBJ1-5, with D perhaps matching TRBD1 (6 bases). The CDR3 loop spans 15 amino acids. Germline V gene data show CDR1 as SNHLY and CDR2 as FYNNEI. V lost 9 bases, J lost 3 bases, and 18 bases lay in between. CDR3 sequence reads: CASQQGPEVNQPQHF. In nucleotides, the CDR3 is TGTGCCAGTCAACAGGGCCCCGAGGTCAATCAGCCCCAGCATTTT.

The chain joins TRBV28 to TRBJ2-7, with D perhaps matching TRBD1 (5 bases). The CDR3 has 14 amino acids. CDR1 and CDR2 (germline): MDHEN, SYDVKM. The V end was cut by 7 bases, the J end by 1 base, with 14 bases between. CDR3 loop: CASKLTAQSYEQYF. In nucleotides, the CDR3 is TGTGCCAGCAAGTTGACAGCACAATCCTACGAGCAGTACTTC.

V gene TRBV9 combines with J gene TRBJ2-2; D not certain. The length of the CDR3 is 15 residues. V was shortened by 0 bases and J by 5 bases, with 11 bases between the two germline ends. Per the germline V gene, CDR1 is SGDLS and CDR2 is YYNGEE. DNA for the CDR3: TGTGCCAGCAGCGTAGTGGGCGAACGAACCGGGGAGCTGTTTTTT. This codes for CASSVVGERTGELFF. The full variable domain, completed using reference TRBV9 and TRBJ2-2, is DSGVTQTPKHLITATGQRVTLRCSPRSGDLSVYWYQQSLDQGLQFLIQYYNGEERAKGNILERFSAQQFPDLHSELNLSSLELGDSALYFCASSVVGERTGELFFGEGSRLTVL.

The chain is built from TRBV28 and TRBJ1-5; D not resolved. The germline V gene encodes CDR1 MDHEN and CDR2 SYDVKM. This CDR3 spans 13 amino acids. The V gene lost 6 bases and the J gene lost 6 bases, with 12 bases spanning the gap. CDR3 region: CASSRAGGQPQHF. For the CDR3, the DNA is TGTGCCAGCAGCCGGGCCGGTGGTCAGCCCCAGCATTTT.

This clone appeared once. The chain joins TRBV15 to TRBJ2-5, with D perhaps matching TRBD2 (7 bases). V was clipped by 1 base and J by 2 bases, with 14 bases between them. There are 16 residues in the CDR3. The germline V gene encodes CDR1 LNHNV and CDR2 YYDKDF (reference sequence). The DNA for the CDR3 is TGTGCCACCAGCAGAGGGGGGGGCAGGGTTCAAGAGACCCAGTACTTC. Amino acids: CATSRGGGRVQETQYF.

This clone appeared once. The chain carries TRBV5-1 and TRBJ1-1; maybe TRBD1 (5 bases). Germline V gene lookup returns CDR1 SGHRS and CDR2 YFSETQ. The germline V and J ends were trimmed by 1 base and 3 bases, with 25 bases remaining between them. This CDR3 spans 19 amino acids. The CDR3 bases are TGCGCCAGCAGCTTGATCGGACTAACGGGGGTGGCTGGGGACACTGAAGCTTTCTTT. Amino acid sequence: CASSLIGLTGVAGDTEAFF.

V gene TRBV18 combines with J gene TRBJ1-2; D is possibly TRBD1 (6 bases). There are 17 residues in the CDR3. Trimming shortened V by 3 bases and J by 2 bases, and 19 bases separated the two germline ends. The germline CDR1 and CDR2 sequences are KGHSH and LQKENI. CDR3 sequence reads: CASSPQPTTGRNYGYTF. The CDR3 bases are TGTGCCAGCTCACCCCAACCTACAACAGGGCGAAACTATGGCTACACCTTC.

The rearrangement uses TRBV7-6 and TRBJ1-3, with TRBD1 matching 7 bases. Looked up from germline, CDR1 is SGHVS and CDR2 is FNYEAQ. The ends lost 5 bases at V and 1 base at J; junction bases unmatched: 8. The CDR3 length is 16 residues. The CDR3, as DNA: TGTGCCAGCAGCCAACCTTACAGGGGATCTGGAAACACCATATATTTT. It specifies CASSQPYRGSGNTIYF.

This sequence joins TRBV5-1 and TRBJ2-7; 11 positions match TRBD2. The V gene's germline CDR1 is SGHRS and CDR2 YFSETQ. The CDR3 loop spans 14 amino acids. With V trimmed by 5 bases and J by 2 bases, 3 bases remained unmatched. This CDR3 is CASRLLAGAYEQYF. CDR3 nucleotides: TGCGCCAGCAGACTACTAGCGGGAGCCTACGAGCAGTACTTC.

This chain joins TRBV28 and TRBJ2-1, with 7 bases that match TRBD1. This CDR3 is built from 16 residues. J gave up 4 bases and V 5 bases, and 11 bases lay outside the gene matches. In germline, CDR1 is MDHEN, CDR2 SYDVKM. The CDR3 loop reads CASSPGTGQIYNEQFF. The CDR3 DNA follows: TGTGCCAGCAGTCCGGGTACGGGACAGATTTACAATGAGCAGTTCTTC.

The chain carries TRBV6-5 and TRBJ1-4; 9 bases fit TRBD1. Germline loops: CDR1 MNHEY, CDR2 SVGAGI. V trimming: 6 bases; J trimming: 8 bases; junction bases outside the gene matches: 10. This CDR3 has 15 amino acids. Here the CDR3 DNA reads TGTGCCAGCAGGCCGACAGGGGGTCCAGCCGAAAAACTGTTTTTT. Protein: CASRPTGGPAEKLFF.

This chain uses TRBV6-6 with TRBJ2-5, with 8 bases fitting TRBD1. The DNA end favors TRBJ2-7, so the J call may be wrong. Germline V CDR1 and CDR2: MNHNY, SVGAGI (reference sequence). The CDR3 covers 15 residues. The CDR3 spells CASSYSDRVNYEQYF. DNA of the CDR3: TGTGCCAGCAGTTACTCGGACAGGGTAAACTACGAGCAGTACTTC.